These 7 T cell receptor beta chains share one sample of origin, sequenced in a study of T cell responses to AZD1222 COVID-19 vaccine. Method: immunoSEQ multiplex PCR; TCRdb's copy keeps in-frame clones and lacks some. The table has around 140,000 clones, roughly nine tenths seen once. The sequenced sample was peripheral blood, obtained on day 0 of AZD1222 vaccination. The receptors were gathered from an adult in good health.

This clone was observed a single time. The CDR3 coding sequence is TGTGCCAGCAGTCCAGACTCTCACGGAAGGGGCGAGCAGTACTTC. Its translation is CASSPDSHGRGEQYF. V is TRBV27 and J is TRBJ2-7; D might be TRBD1 (5 bases). Trimming shortened V by 5 bases and J by 6 bases, and 20 bases separated the two germline ends. CDR1 and CDR2 from the germline V gene are MNHEY and SMNVEV (reference sequence). This CDR3 has 15 residues.

The CDR3 spells CASSLEGGGWETQYF. In nucleotides, the CDR3 is TGTGCCAGCAGCTTGGAGGGCGGAGGGTGGGAGACCCAGTACTTC. The chain joins TRBV5-6 to TRBJ2-5; TRBD2 might be the D (6 bases). Trimming pared 0 bases from V and 5 bases from J, leaving 14 bases between. Germline V gene data show CDR1 as SGHDT and CDR2 as YYEEEE. This CDR3 spans 15 amino acids.

The chain is built from TRBV11-1 and TRBJ2-5; D uncertain. Trimming shortened V by 0 bases and J by 4 bases, and 6 bases separated the two germline ends. In germline, CDR1 is SGHAT, CDR2 FQDESV (reference sequence). This CDR3 has 13 amino acids. This CDR3 is CASSLAYRETQYF. CDR3 coding DNA: TGTGCCAGCAGCTTAGCATACAGAGAGACCCAGTACTTC.

The chain combines TRBV19 with TRBJ1-1; D is ambiguous. Germline CDR1 reads LNHDA; CDR2 reads SQIVND (reference sequence). V lost 5 bases, J lost 2 bases, and 12 bases lay in between. The CDR3 has 14 amino acids. The CDR3 is CASSVDYRNTEAFF. In DNA, the CDR3 is TGTGCCAGTAGTGTGGACTATAGAAACACTGAAGCTTTCTTT.

The chain recombines TRBV9 with TRBJ2-3, with 7 nucleotides matching TRBD2. The germline V gene encodes CDR1 SGDLS and CDR2 YYNGEE. The V and J ends lost 4 bases and 0 bases, in that order; junction bases with no gene match: 11. The CDR3 totals 17 residues. CDR3 nucleotide sequence: TGTGCCAGCAGCCCCCAATTCCTAGCGGTTAGCACAGATACGCAGTATTTT. Its protein product is CASSPQFLAVSTDTQYF.

The chain recombines TRBV18 with TRBJ1-2, with D uncertain. CDR1 KGHSH and CDR2 LQKENI come from the germline V gene. The V end lost 3 bases, the J end lost 0 bases, and 11 bases lay between the germline ends. The CDR3 sequence is 15 residues long. CDR3 region: CASSPETQANYGYTF. For the CDR3, the DNA is TGTGCCAGCTCACCCGAGACCCAAGCTAACTATGGCTACACCTTC.

This chain connects TRBV28 to TRBJ1-1; a possible D gene is TRBD1 (5 bases). V was trimmed by 7 bases and J by 6 bases, leaving 15 bases between them. The CDR3 runs 13 residues. Germline V gene lookup returns CDR1 MDHEN and CDR2 SYDVKM. This chain's CDR3 is CASITPGTPEAFF. The CDR3 nucleotides read TGTGCCAGCATAACCCCGGGGACCCCTGAAGCTTTCTTT.